This T cell receptor (beta chain) was documented in a study of T cells in Graves' hyperthyroidism and ophthalmopathy. The sample holds many counts of this clonotype. RNA transcripts were the template for amplifying TCR beta CDR3 regions. First-round RT-PCR with HTBI primers amplified the TCR CDR3 region. TCRdb analysed the multiplex PCR reads with MiXCR anew, one entry per CDR3 protein. Of hundreds of thousands of distinct CDR3 sequences in the sample, about 14% were seen once. Trimming left V 7 bases short and J 6 bases short, with 15 bases between. This CDR3 spans 12 amino acids. CDR1 and CDR2 (germline): DFQATT, SNEGSKA (reference sequence).

The sequence came from a woman younger than 45 with Graves' hyperthyroidism. The chain combines TRBV20-1 with TRBJ2-5; perhaps TRBD1 as D (6 bases). The sample comprised blood. The CDR3 DNA is TGCAGTGTCACAGGGCGATTAAAGACCCAGTACTTC. Its protein product is CSVTGRLKTQYF.